This paragraph reports one T cell receptor beta chain. Its antigen is currently unknown. The PCR employed 60 Vbeta primers together with 13 Jbeta primers. This table comes from immunoSEQ multiplex PCR, and its TCRdb copy is limited to in-frame clones, with some not included. The sample lists 150,000 or so clones, roughly 70% seen once, with approximately 1.6% in the top ten. J was trimmed by 0 bases and V by 5 bases; bases with no gene match: 10. The CDR3 spans 17 residues. CDR1 is SGHAT and CDR2 is FQNNGV in the germline V gene. This sample was included in a study of cytomegalovirus exposure and HLA in healthy donors. Study overall: Drawn from HLA-typed donors, around 85 million unique TCRs were held in an early data release. Regarding the study as a whole: Later analysis identified several of the most significant clusters that appeared linked to common viral pathogens. DRB1 had the most TCR associations and HLA-C the fewest, a later analysis found, with rates varying by HLA locus.

This receptor was identified in a girl between 10 and 17 years old in good health and CMV-seronegative. The material sequenced was PBMCs. The chain couples TRBV11-2 to TRBJ2-5; 9 nucleotides line up with TRBD1. The CDR3 DNA reads TGTGCCAGCAGCCTACAGGGGGCGACCCCCTACCAAGAGACCCAGTACTTC. Translation: CASSLQGATPYQETQYF.